A selection of T cell receptor beta chains follows, all from one sample in a study of shared clonotypes between healthy human individuals. Assay: immunoSEQ multiplex PCR; the TCRdb copy retains only in-frame clones and omits some. Here the sample spans approximately 1.1 million clones, around 82% being singletons. Input material: memory CD4+ T cells from PBMCs. The receptors stem from a man aged 18 to 30 in good health. Some clones in this sample may be carry-over from other donors' samples. Both conserved end residues are part of each CDR3. The order of the fields is D gene, V gene, J gene, clone size, CDR3 DNA, CDR3 protein. D genes are given only for firm matches. The size field is filled for only some rows; it gives once, few, many or a size class.

NA	TRBV7-9	TRBJ2-1	NA	TGTGCCAGCAGCCCCACCGATGAGCAGTTCTTC	CASSPTDEQFF
NA	TRBV7-8	TRBJ1-2	NA	TGTGCCAGCAGCTTAAGCCGGGACACCTATGGCTACACCTTC	CASSLSRDTYGYTF
TRBD2	TRBV27	TRBJ2-4	many	TGTGCCAACAAATATAGCGGGTACCTTAAAAACATTCAGTACTTC	CANKYSGYLKNIQYF
NA	TRBV6-6	TRBJ1-2	NA	TGTGCCAGCAGCTTTGGGGCCTATGGCTACACCTTC	CASSFGAYGYTF
TRBD2	TRBV7-2	TRBJ2-7	NA	TGTGCCAGCAGCTCTGAGCGGGAGGACGAGCAGTACTTC	CASSSEREDEQYF
NA	TRBV29-1	TRBJ2-5	NA	TGCAGCGTTGAGGGGAAACCCCTGCAAGAGACCCAGTACTTC	CSVEGKPLQETQYF
NA	TRBV7-3	TRBJ1-3	NA	TGTGCCAGCAGCTTATCAGGGACCGGAAACACCATATATTTT	CASSLSGTGNTIYF
TRBD1	TRBV13	TRBJ2-1	NA	TGTGCCAGCAGCTTAGGACAGGGGTACAATGAGCAGTTCTTC	CASSLGQGYNEQFF
TRBD2	TRBV27	TRBJ2-1	NA	TGTGCCAGCAGTGAAAGCGGGAATTACAATGAGCAGTTCTTC	CASSESGNYNEQFF
TRBD1	TRBV10-3	TRBJ1-2	few	TGTGCCATCAGTGATAGGACAGGGCTCTATGGCTACACCTTC	CAISDRTGLYGYTF
NA	TRBV28	TRBJ2-5	NA	TGTGCCAGCAGTTTCTCGAATGGGATCCAGTACTTC	CASSFSNGIQYF
TRBD2	TRBV28	TRBJ2-1	NA	TGTGCCGGGGGGACTAGCGGACACAATGAGCAGTTCTTC	CAGGTSGHNEQFF
TRBD2	TRBV5-1	TRBJ2-3	once	TGCGCCAGCAGCTTGCCCCTAGCGGGGCTCACAGATACGCAGTATTTT	CASSLPLAGLTDTQYF
TRBD2	TRBV6-1	TRBJ2-7	NA	TGTGCCAGCAGTCTCCTAGCGGCGTCTTCCTACGAGCAGTACTTC	CASSLLAASSYEQYF
TRBD1	TRBV6-5	TRBJ2-5	NA	TGTGCCAGCGGCTCATCAAGACAGGGCATCCAGTACTTC	CASGSSRQGIQYF